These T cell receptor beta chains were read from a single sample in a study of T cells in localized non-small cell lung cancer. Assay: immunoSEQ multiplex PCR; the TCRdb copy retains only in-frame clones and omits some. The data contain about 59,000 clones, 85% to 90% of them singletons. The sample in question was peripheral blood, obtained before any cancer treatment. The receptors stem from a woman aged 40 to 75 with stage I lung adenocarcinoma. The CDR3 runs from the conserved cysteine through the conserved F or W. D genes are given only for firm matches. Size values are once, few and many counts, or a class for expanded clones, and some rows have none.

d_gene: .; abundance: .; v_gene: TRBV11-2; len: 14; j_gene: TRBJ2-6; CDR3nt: TGTGCCAGCAGCTTAAGGTCCGGGGCCAACGTCCTGACTTTC; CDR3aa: CASSLRSGANVLTF
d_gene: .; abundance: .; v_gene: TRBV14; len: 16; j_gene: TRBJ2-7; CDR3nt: TGTGCCAGCAGCCCAGGTTCAGGGACTTTCTCCTACGAGCAGTACTTC; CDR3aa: CASSPGSGTFSYEQYF
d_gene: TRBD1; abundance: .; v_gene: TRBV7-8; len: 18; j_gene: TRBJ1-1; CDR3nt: TGTGCCAGCAGCCCTTCAGGGGGCTCGGTCACCTTGAACACTGAAGCTTTCTTT; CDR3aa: CASSPSGGSVTLNTEAFF
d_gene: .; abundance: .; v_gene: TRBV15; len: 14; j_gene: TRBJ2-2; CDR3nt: TGTGCCACCAGCAACCTACAGAACACCGGGGAGCTGTTTTTT; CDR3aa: CATSNLQNTGELFF
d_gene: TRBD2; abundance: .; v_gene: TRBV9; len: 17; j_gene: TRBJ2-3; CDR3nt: TGTGCCAGCAGCGCCGGAGTCCGGGAGGGCCGAACAGATACGCAGTATTTT; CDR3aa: CASSAGVREGRTDTQYF
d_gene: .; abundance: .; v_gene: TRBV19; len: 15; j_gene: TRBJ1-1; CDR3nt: TGTGCCAGTAGTATTATGGGGACGGGGAACACTGAAGCTTTCTTT; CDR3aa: CASSIMGTGNTEAFF
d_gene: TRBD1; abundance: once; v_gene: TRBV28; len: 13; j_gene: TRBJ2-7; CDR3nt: TGTGCCAGCAGTCCGGGGACAGGGGGCGAGCAGTACTTC; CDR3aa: CASSPGTGGEQYF
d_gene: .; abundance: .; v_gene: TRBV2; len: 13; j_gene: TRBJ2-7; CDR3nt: TGTGCCAGCAGTACTCAGGGTTGGGACGAGCAGTACTTC; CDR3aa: CASSTQGWDEQYF
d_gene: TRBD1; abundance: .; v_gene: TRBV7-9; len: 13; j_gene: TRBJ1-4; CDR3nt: TGTGCCAGCAGCCCAGGGGGGTCTGAAAAACTGTTTTTT; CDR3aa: CASSPGGSEKLFF
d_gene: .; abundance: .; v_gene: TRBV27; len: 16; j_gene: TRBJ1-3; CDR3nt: TGTGCCAGCAGACCTGCCCTGCGGTCGACTGGAAACACCATATATTTT; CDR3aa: CASRPALRSTGNTIYF
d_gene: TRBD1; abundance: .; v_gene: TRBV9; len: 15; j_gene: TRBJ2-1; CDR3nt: TGTGCCAGCACCGCGAGGGGCAGGGGGCTTGATGAGCAGTTCTTC; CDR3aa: CASTARGRGLDEQFF
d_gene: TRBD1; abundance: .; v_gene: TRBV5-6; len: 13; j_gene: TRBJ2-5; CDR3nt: TGTGCCAGCAGCTTGGAGCCGGGGACAGGGCAGTACTTC; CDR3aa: CASSLEPGTGQYF
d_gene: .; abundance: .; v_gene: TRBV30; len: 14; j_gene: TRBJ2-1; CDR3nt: TGTGCCTTGGAGCTGGCTAGCATCTACAATGAGCAGTTCTTC; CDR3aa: CALELASIYNEQFF
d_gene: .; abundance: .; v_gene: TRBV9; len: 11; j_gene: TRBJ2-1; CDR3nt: TGTGCCAGCAGCGTAGCCGATGAGCAGTTCTTC; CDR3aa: CASSVADEQFF
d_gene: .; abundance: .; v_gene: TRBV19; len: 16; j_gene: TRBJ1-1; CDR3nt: TGTGCCAGTAGTATCTCCCGGGTTGGGGGGAACACTGAAGCTTTCTTT; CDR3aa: CASSISRVGGNTEAFF
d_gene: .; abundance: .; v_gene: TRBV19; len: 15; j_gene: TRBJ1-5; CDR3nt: TGTGCCAGTAATGAACAGGGTCTTAGCAATCAGCCCCAGCATTTT; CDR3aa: CASNEQGLSNQPQHF
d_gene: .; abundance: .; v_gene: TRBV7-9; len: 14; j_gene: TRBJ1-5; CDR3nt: TGTGCCAGCAGCTTTGGGGTTAGCAATCAGCCCCAGCATTTT; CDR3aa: CASSFGVSNQPQHF
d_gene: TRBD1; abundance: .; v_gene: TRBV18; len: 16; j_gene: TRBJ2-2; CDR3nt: TGTGCCAGCTCACCCCTGGACAGGGGGAACACCGGGGAGCTGTTTTTT; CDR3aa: CASSPLDRGNTGELFF
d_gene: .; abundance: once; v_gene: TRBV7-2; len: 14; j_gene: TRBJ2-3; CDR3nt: TGTGCCAGCAGCTTAATGGCAAGCACAGATACGCAGTATTTT; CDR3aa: CASSLMASTDTQYF
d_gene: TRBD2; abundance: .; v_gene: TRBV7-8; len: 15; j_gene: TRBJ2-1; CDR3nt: TGTGCCAGCGGCTTAGCTAGCGGGAGGGCCCTTGAGCAGTTCTTC; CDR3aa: CASGLASGRALEQFF
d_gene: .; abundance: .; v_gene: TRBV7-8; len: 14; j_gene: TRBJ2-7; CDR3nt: TGTGCCAGCAGCTTAGAAGACCCCTCCTACGAGCAGTACTTC; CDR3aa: CASSLEDPSYEQYF
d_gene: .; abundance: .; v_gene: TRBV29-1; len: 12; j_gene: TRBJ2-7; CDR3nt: TGCAGCGTTGAGGGGAAGGGCTACGAGCAGTACTTC; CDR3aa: CSVEGKGYEQYF
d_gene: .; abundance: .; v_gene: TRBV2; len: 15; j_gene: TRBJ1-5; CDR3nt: TGTGCCAGCAGAACAAGGGCGGCAGTAGATCAGCCCCAGCATTTT; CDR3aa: CASRTRAAVDQPQHF
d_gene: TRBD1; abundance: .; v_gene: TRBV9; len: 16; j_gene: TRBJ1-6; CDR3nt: TGTGCCAGCAGCACTAAGACAGGGACCCCAAATTCACCCCTCCACTTT; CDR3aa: CASSTKTGTPNSPLHF
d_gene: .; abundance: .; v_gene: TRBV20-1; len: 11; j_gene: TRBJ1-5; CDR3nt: TGCAGTGCCCGGAGCGGCAGGGACCAGCATTTT; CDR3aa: CSARSGRDQHF
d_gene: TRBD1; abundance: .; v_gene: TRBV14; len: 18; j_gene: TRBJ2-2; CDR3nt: TGTGCCAGCAGCCGAAATTCCCTTGGACAGGGCTTCACCGGGGAGCTGTTTTTT; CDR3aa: CASSRNSLGQGFTGELFF
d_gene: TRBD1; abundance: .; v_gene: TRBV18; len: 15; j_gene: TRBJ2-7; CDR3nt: TGTGCCAGCTCATCTACGGGGACAGACATTTACGAGCAGTACTTC; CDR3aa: CASSSTGTDIYEQYF
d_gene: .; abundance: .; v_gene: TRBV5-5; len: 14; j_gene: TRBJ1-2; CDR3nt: TGTGCCAGCAGCTTTGAGGGGATGACCTATGGCTACACCTTC; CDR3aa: CASSFEGMTYGYTF
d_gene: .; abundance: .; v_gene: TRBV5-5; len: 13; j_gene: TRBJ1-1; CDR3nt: TGTGCCAGCAGCCCGGAGGTGGACACTGAAGCTTTCTTT; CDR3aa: CASSPEVDTEAFF
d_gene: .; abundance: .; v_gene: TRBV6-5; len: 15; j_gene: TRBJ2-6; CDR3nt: TGTGCCAGCAGTTACTCGGGGGCCGGGGCCAACGTCCTGACTTTC; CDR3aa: CASSYSGAGANVLTF
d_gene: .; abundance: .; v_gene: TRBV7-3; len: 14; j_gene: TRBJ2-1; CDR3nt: TGTGCCAGCAGCCCACAGGTACCCCCCGATGAGCAGTTCTTC; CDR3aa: CASSPQVPPDEQFF
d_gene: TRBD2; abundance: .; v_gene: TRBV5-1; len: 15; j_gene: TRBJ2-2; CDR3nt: TGCGCCAGCAGCTTGGTTGCGGGAGGAACCGGGGAGCTGTTTTTT; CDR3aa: CASSLVAGGTGELFF
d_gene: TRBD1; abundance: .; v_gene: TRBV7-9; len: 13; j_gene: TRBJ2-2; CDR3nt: TGTGCCAGCAGTAACCCCGTTGGGCAAGGGGGCGTTTTT; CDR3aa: CASSNPVGQGGVF
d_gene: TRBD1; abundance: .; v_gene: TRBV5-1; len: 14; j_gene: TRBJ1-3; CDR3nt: TGCGCCAGCAGCCTACAGGGGACTGGAAACACCATATATTTT; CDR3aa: CASSLQGTGNTIYF
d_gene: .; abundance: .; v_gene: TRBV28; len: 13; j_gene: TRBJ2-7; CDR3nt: TGTGCCAGCAGCCCCTCAGACAGGTGGGAGCAGTACTTC; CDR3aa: CASSPSDRWEQYF
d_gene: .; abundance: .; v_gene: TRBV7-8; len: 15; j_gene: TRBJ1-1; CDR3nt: TGTGCCAGCTGGGGGGATCAGGGACAGAACACTGAAGCTTTCTTT; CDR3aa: CASWGDQGQNTEAFF
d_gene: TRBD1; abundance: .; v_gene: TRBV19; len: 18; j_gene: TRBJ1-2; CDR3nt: TGTGCCAGTAGTATAGCGGCCCCCGGGACAGGGGGATATTATGGCTACACCTTC; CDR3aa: CASSIAAPGTGGYYGYTF
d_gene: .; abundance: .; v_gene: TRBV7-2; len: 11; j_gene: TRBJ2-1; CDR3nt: TGTGCCAGCAGCTTTCAGGGGGAGCAGTTCTTC; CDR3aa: CASSFQGEQFF
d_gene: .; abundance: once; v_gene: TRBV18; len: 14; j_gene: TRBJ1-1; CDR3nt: TGTGCCAGCTCACCAAGGGAGAAAGGCACTGAAGCTTTCTTT; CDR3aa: CASSPREKGTEAFF
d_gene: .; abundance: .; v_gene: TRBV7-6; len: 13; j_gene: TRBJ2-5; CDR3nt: TGTGCCAGCAGCCCGGGGACCAAGGGGACCCAGTACTTC; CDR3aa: CASSPGTKGTQYF
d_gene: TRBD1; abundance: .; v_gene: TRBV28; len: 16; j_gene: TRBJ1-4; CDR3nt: TGTGCCAGCAGTTCGCAGGGGGAATATGTTAATGAAAAACTGTTTTTT; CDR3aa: CASSSQGEYVNEKLFF
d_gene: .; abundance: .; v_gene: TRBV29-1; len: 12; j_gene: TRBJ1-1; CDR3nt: TGCAGCGCGGACACGACTAACACTGAAGCTTTCTTT; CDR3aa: CSADTTNTEAFF
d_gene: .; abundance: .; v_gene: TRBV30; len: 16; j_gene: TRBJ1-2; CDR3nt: TGTGCCTGGAGTGTGACTAGGGTTGGAACAGGTGGTGGCTACACCTTC; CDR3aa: CAWSVTRVGTGGGYTF
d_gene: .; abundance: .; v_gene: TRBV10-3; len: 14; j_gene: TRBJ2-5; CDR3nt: TGTGCCATCAGTGAGTCGCGAACAGGAGAGACCCAGTACTTC; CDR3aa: CAISESRTGETQYF
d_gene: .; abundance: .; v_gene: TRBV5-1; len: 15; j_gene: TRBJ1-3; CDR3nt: TGCGCCAGCAGCCCCGGAGGGCACTCTGGAAACACCATATATTTT; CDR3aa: CASSPGGHSGNTIYF
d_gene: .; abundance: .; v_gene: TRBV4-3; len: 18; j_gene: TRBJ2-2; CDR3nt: TGCGCCAGCAGCCAAGGGGCAAGAGGACACCTGAACACCGGGGAGCTGTTTTTT; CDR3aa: CASSQGARGHLNTGELFF
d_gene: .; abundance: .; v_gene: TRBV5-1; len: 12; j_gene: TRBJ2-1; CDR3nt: TGCGCCAGCAGCTTGTGGGACAATGAGCAGTTCTTC; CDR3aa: CASSLWDNEQFF
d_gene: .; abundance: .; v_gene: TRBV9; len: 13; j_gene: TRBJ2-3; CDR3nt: TGTGCCAGCAGCGTCCGTCCTGGAGATACGCAGTATTTT; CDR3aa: CASSVRPGDTQYF
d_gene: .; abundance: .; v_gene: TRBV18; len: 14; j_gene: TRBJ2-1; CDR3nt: TGTGCCAGCTCACCACCGAAGGACTACAATGAGCAGTTCTTC; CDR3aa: CASSPPKDYNEQFF
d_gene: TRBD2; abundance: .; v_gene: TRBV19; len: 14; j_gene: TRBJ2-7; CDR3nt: TGTGCCAGTAGGCGAGCGGGAGACACAGACGAGCAGTACTTC; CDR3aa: CASRRAGDTDEQYF